This T cell receptor beta chain was obtained from a study of tumor and adjacent non-tumor tissue in lung cancer. This sample's RNA came from whole unsorted tissue. A word on this clonotype: Mismatch with germline at one junction end may stem from a read error.

Germline V gene data show CDR1 as MDHEN and CDR2 as SYDVKM. The CDR3 has 12 amino acids. Three rounds of nested PCR, following a modified ARM-PCR protocol, produced the TCRbeta library. From the multiplex PCR reads, TCRdb called clonotypes with MiXCR, one entry per CDR3 protein. The sample includes approximately 100,000 distinct CDR3 sequences, roughly 75% of them seen just once. V gene TRBV28 combines with J gene TRBJ2-2; tentatively, D is TRBD1 (6 bases). Material for sequencing was lung tumor tissue. The sequence derives from a woman aged 55-70 years with non-small cell lung cancer. The CDR3 bases are TGTGTCAACGCTACAGGGCCCGGGAAGCTGTTTTTT. Its protein is CVNATGPGKLFF.